This T cell receptor (beta chain) was obtained from a study of molecular identifiers for immune sequencing clone quantification. TCRdb fed the PCR reads into MiXCR, producing one record per CDR3 protein. The sample has about 40,000 distinct CDR3 sequences; around 18% are singletons. This clonotype occurred many times. This CDR3 has 13 residues. Germline values: CDR1 SGHAT, CDR2 FQNNGV. Trimming removed 4 bases from V and 7 bases from J, with 14 bases in between. Naive CD8 T cells underwent sorting with the CD8+CD4-CCR7+CD45RA+ definition. This chain joins TRBV11-2 and TRBJ2-7, with a weak D call TRBD2 (6 bases). The sequence was obtained from a human donor in good health. Some libraries in this study had Jurkat cell RNA spiked in. The sample comprised naive CD8+ T cells from blood, with Jurkat cell RNA spiked in. The sample's subset: FACS-sorted CD8+CD4-CCR7+CD45RA+ naive T cells. The CDR3 DNA sequence: TGTGCCAGCAGCTGGGACTCCTTCGGGGAGCAGTACTTC. It yields the protein CASSWDSFGEQYF.